This T cell receptor (beta chain) was recovered during a study of blood T cells in healthy people across ages. Study outcomes and limitations: Donors of long life had a larger count of naive CD4+ cells and greater diversity than aged donors.

Regarding this clonotype: Its cognate antigen is unknown.

It was with a sample-barcoded 5' primer and a J-beta primer mix that a second PCR of roughly 7 to 12 cycles was run. TCRdb re-analysed the 5' RACE reads in MiXCR, keeping a single row per CDR3 protein. The repertoire has some 900,000 distinct CDR3 sequences, 40% to 60% of them found once; the top ten carry 13%. Germline V gene data show CDR1 as SGHAT and CDR2 as FQNNGV. The CDR3 consists of 15 residues. Losses at the gene ends were 2 bases for V and 6 bases for J; bases not matched to a gene: 6. Aged roughly 6 to 90, donors were systemically healthy Caucasians from Russia. The sample, approximately 10 milliliters of peripheral blood, was drawn from each donor. The extraction recovered at least 5.5 micrograms of total RNA per sample.

Sequenced: blood. The chain combines TRBV11-2 with TRBJ2-1; the match to TRBD1 covers 8 bases. This TCR was recovered from a man in his thirties or forties in good health. CDR3 sequence (DNA): TGTGCCAGCAGCTTATCGACAGGGGCGAGCAATGAGCAGTTCTTC. The encoded protein is CASSLSTGASNEQFF.